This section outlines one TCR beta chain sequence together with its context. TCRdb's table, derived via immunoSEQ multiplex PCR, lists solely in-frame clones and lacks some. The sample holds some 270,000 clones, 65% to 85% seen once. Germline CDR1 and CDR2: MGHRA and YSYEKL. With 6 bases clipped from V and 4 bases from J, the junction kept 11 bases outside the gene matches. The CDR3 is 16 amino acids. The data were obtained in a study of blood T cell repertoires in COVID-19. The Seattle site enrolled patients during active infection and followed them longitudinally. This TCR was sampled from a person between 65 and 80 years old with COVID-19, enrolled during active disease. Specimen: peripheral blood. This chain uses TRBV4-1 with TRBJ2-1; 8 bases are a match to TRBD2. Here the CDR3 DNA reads TGCGCCAGCAGTTTCGGGCTAGCGGGTTCATACAATGAGCAGTTCTTC. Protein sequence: CASSFGLAGSYNEQFF.